Following are 24 T cell receptor beta chains from one sample sequenced in a study of cytomegalovirus exposure and HLA in healthy donors. The PCR used 60 Vbeta and 13 Jbeta primers. The table came from immunoSEQ multiplex PCR; TCRdb's copy has only in-frame clones and leaves some out. The sample carries over 150,000 clones, roughly 72% recorded once. Material: PBMCs. All receptors derive from a man aged 30 to 45 in good health and CMV-seronegative.

The V call is TRBV5-1, the J call TRBJ1-2; tentative D call: TRBD1 (6 bases). This CDR3 spans 15 amino acids. The V gene's germline CDR1 is SGHRS and CDR2 YFSETQ. The ends were cut back, 4 bases at V and 6 bases at J, with 19 bases in the middle. CDR3 DNA: TGCGCCAGCAGCCCGGTGGGGGCAGGGATGGATGGCTACACCTTC. Residues: CASSPVGAGMDGYTF.

This chain joins TRBV4-3 and TRBJ1-2; 11 bases align to TRBD1. V lost 7 bases, J lost 8 bases, and 15 bases stayed unmatched. From germline, CDR1 is LGHNA and CDR2 YSLEER. This CDR3 is 16 amino acids long. The CDR3 protein is CASTLFQDRGLEGYTF. The CDR3 coding sequence is TGCGCCAGCACCCTATTCCAGGACAGGGGGCTTGAGGGCTACACCTTC.

The rearrangement joins TRBV7-2 to TRBJ2-7; D may be TRBD1 (5 bases). The CDR3 is made up of 13 amino acids. Germline CDR1 SGHTA, CDR2 FQGNSA. Trimming removed 6 bases at V and 2 bases at J, with 11 bases between. The CDR3 protein is CASSMDTTYEQYF. Written as DNA, the CDR3 is TGTGCCAGCAGTATGGACACAACCTACGAGCAGTACTTC.

This clone was observed a handful of times. V and J are TRBV28 and TRBJ2-2; TRBD1 matches 7 bases. Germline CDR1 is MDHEN and CDR2 is SYDVKM. CDR3 size: 17 residues. The V and J ends lost 3 bases and 5 bases, in that order; junction bases with no gene match: 12. CDR3 in DNA: TGTGCCAGCAGTTTTCCTGAGCAGGGGGTAGAGACCGGGGAGCTGTTTTTT. Translated, it gives CASSFPEQGVETGELFF.

This clone was detected only a few times. V is TRBV5-1 and J is TRBJ1-3; tentative D call: TRBD1 (6 bases). The V end was cut by 4 bases, the J end by 0 bases, with 11 bases between. This CDR3 is built from 15 residues. CDR1 SGHRS and CDR2 YFSETQ come from the germline V gene. The CDR3 sequence: CASSQDSFSGNTIYF. In DNA, the CDR3 is TGCGCCAGCAGCCAGGACAGTTTCTCTGGAAACACCATATATTTT.

The chain employs TRBV29-1 and TRBJ2-7; 9 nucleotides align to TRBD1. V dropped 6 bases and J dropped 3; count of bases not matched to a gene: 9. Germline V gives CDR1 SQVTM, CDR2 ANQGSEA. The CDR3 sequence is 14 residues long. CDR3 coding DNA: TGCAGCGTGGCACCGGGACAGGGACTCTACGAGCAGTACTTC. It encodes CSVAPGQGLYEQYF.

The chain joins TRBV7-9 to TRBJ1-6, with unresolved D. Trimming shortened V by 2 bases and J by 8 bases, and 7 bases separated the two germline ends. This CDR3 is built from 13 residues. Germline CDR1 is SEHNR and CDR2 is FQNEAQ (reference sequence). The DNA of the CDR3 is TGTGCCAGCAGCTTAAGGGAGTATTCACCCCTCCACTTT. It yields the protein CASSLREYSPLHF.

The chain carries TRBV25-1 and TRBJ1-2, with TRBD1 matching 7 bases. Per the germline V gene, CDR1 is MGHDK and CDR2 is SYGVNS. The CDR3 consists of 15 residues. V lost 1 base, J lost 4 bases, and 6 bases stayed unmatched. Written as DNA, the CDR3 is TGTGCCAGCAGTGAATCAACAGGGGCAATCTATGGCTACACCTTC. It yields the protein CASSESTGAIYGYTF.

V is TRBV4-3 and J is TRBJ1-2, with 10 bases aligning to TRBD1. The CDR3 is 16 amino acids. From germline, CDR1 is LGHNA and CDR2 YSLEER. The ends lost 3 bases at V and 5 bases at J; junction bases unmatched: 9. The chain's CDR3 is CASSQGTGDRSYGYTF. CDR3 DNA sequence: TGCGCCAGCAGCCAGGGGACAGGGGATCGGAGTTATGGCTACACCTTC.

The table lists this clone with a count of one. The CDR3 nucleotides are TGCGCCAGCAGCCAAGGAAACAGGGTCCTCACAGATACGCAGTATTTT. Translation gives CASSQGNRVLTDTQYF. The chain employs TRBV4-1 and TRBJ2-3, with a tentative D call TRBD1 (6 bases). The CDR3 covers 16 residues. V shed 1 base and J shed 2 bases, with 13 bases lying between them. Germline CDR1 is MGHRA and CDR2 is YSYEKL.

The chain combines TRBV2 with TRBJ2-5; 7 nucleotides match TRBD1. The trim removed 4 bases at V and 3 bases at J, leaving 5 bases unmatched. Germline CDR1 reads SNHLY; CDR2 reads FYNNEI. The CDR3 consists of 14 residues. This CDR3 reads CASSGAGTEETQYF. The DNA of the CDR3 is TGTGCCAGCAGTGGAGCCGGGACAGAAGAGACCCAGTACTTC.

V is TRBV5-1 and J is TRBJ2-2; possibly TRBD1 for D (6 bases). Trimming took 5 bases from V and 2 from J, leaving 13 bases between them. The V gene's germline CDR1 is SGHRS and CDR2 YFSETQ. This CDR3 has 15 amino acids. The CDR3 sequence is CASRRQVPNTGELFF. The CDR3 DNA reads TGCGCCAGCAGGCGACAGGTCCCCAACACCGGGGAGCTGTTTTTT.

In this sample, this clone turned up once. The rearrangement uses TRBV7-9 and TRBJ1-1, with 8 bases fitting TRBD1. V shed 5 bases and J 7 bases; nucleotides not matched to a gene: 6. This CDR3 region has 13 residues. Germline CDR1 and CDR2: SEHNR and FQNEAQ (reference sequence). CDR3 in amino acids: CASSPGQANEAFF. DNA of the CDR3: TGTGCCAGCAGCCCGGGACAGGCCAATGAAGCTTTCTTT.

This chain links TRBV11-2 with TRBJ2-7; TRBD1 matches 8 bases. The CDR3 loop spans 15 amino acids. The germline CDR1 and CDR2 sequences are SGHAT and FQNNGV. After removal of 5 bases from V and 3 bases from J, the junction contained 9 bases not matched to a gene. The CDR3 here is CASSAQGVGYYEQYF. CDR3 DNA sequence: TGTGCCAGCAGCGCACAGGGGGTCGGATACTACGAGCAGTACTTC.

This clone was seen a handful of times. The chain carries TRBV19 and TRBJ1-6; 7 positions agree with TRBD1. This CDR3 comprises 13 residues. CDR1 is LNHDA, CDR2 SQIVND, per germline (reference sequence). J gave up 9 bases and V 6 bases, and 5 bases lay outside the gene matches. Here the CDR3 reads CASSDRESSPLHF. CDR3 nucleotides: TGTGCCAGTAGCGACAGGGAAAGTTCACCCCTCCACTTT.

This sequence joins TRBV27 and TRBJ2-1; unclear D gene. The germline CDR1 and CDR2 sequences are MNHEY and SMNVEV (reference sequence). Trimming removed 2 bases from V and 4 bases from J, with 12 bases in between. This CDR3 region has 15 residues. CDR3 protein: CASSLNTLKYNEQFF. The CDR3 coding sequence is TGTGCCAGCAGTTTAAACACACTAAAATACAATGAGCAGTTCTTC.

The chain couples TRBV28 to TRBJ1-5, with D possibly TRBD1 on 5 matching bases. Germline V gives CDR1 MDHEN, CDR2 SYDVKM. The CDR3 has 15 amino acids. V was cut by 5 bases and J by 0 bases, with 11 bases left in between. CDR3 in DNA: TGTGCCAGCAGTACCAGGGTCTATAGCAATCAGCCCCAGCATTTT. It translates to CASSTRVYSNQPQHF.

The V gene is TRBV5-4, the J gene TRBJ2-3, with D possibly being TRBD2 (8 bases). V lost 2 bases and J 7 bases, leaving 23 bases between the germline ends. This CDR3 region has 17 residues. Per the germline V gene, CDR1 is SGHNT and CDR2 is YYREEE (reference sequence). CDR3 sequence: CASSFWRGRGELNTQYF. The CDR3 nucleotides read TGTGCCAGCAGCTTCTGGAGGGGGCGGGGGGAGCTGAATACGCAGTATTTT.

This rearrangement joins TRBV27 to TRBJ2-1, with D uncertain. Trimming removed 6 bases at V and 5 bases at J, with 14 bases between. The CDR3 covers 14 residues. CDR1 and CDR2 (germline): MNHEY, SMNVEV (reference sequence). CDR3 bases: TGTGCCAGCAGCTCGAATTACAGAAACAATGAGCAGTTCTTC. This encodes CASSSNYRNNEQFF.

J is TRBJ1-3 and V is TRBV7-9, with unresolved D. V lost 2 bases to trimming and J lost 0 bases, with 11 bases between them. Germline values: CDR1 SEHNR, CDR2 FQNEAQ (reference sequence). This CDR3 comprises 16 residues. CDR3 DNA: TGTGCCAGCAGCTTAAGCGATCCGAGCTCTGGAAACACCATATATTTT. Translating gives CASSLSDPSSGNTIYF.

In this sample, this clone turned up many times. The chain employs TRBV6-5 and TRBJ2-1; 7 nucleotides agree with TRBD2. J was trimmed by 8 bases and V by 2 bases; bases with no gene match: 9. Germline CDR1 is MNHEY and CDR2 is SVGAGI. The CDR3 sequence is 15 residues long. CDR3 in amino acids: CASSYTGGLSDEQFF. In DNA, the CDR3 is TGTGCCAGCAGTTACACGGGGGGACTGTCGGATGAGCAGTTCTTC.

CDR3 sequence: CAISDGTANQPQHF. Written as DNA, the CDR3 is TGTGCCATCAGTGATGGGACAGCTAATCAGCCCCAGCATTTT. The chain uses TRBV10-3 and TRBJ1-5; TRBD1 matches 7 bases. The CDR3 has 14 amino acids. The V and J ends lost 3 bases and 4 bases, in that order; junction bases with no gene match: 3. Germline V gene data show CDR1 as ENHRY and CDR2 as SYGVKD.

V gene TRBV7-9 combines with J gene TRBJ2-5; TRBD2 matches 14 bases. Germline V CDR1 and CDR2: SEHNR, FQNEAQ (reference sequence). Germline trimming cut 6 bases from V and 5 bases from J; bases unmatched to any gene: 2. The length of the CDR3 is 14 residues. The CDR3 loop is CASRTSGGGETQYF. For the CDR3, the DNA is TGTGCCAGCAGGACTAGCGGGGGGGGTGAGACCCAGTACTTC.

The chain uses TRBV7-2 and TRBJ2-1, with D possibly matching TRBD2 (5 bases). The V gene's germline CDR1 is SGHTA and CDR2 FQGNSA. The CDR3 contains 13 residues. The V and J ends lost 4 bases and 4 bases respectively, with 8 bases between them. CDR3 protein: CASSSDLYNEQFF. Written as DNA, the CDR3 is TGTGCCAGCAGCTCGGACTTGTACAATGAGCAGTTCTTC.